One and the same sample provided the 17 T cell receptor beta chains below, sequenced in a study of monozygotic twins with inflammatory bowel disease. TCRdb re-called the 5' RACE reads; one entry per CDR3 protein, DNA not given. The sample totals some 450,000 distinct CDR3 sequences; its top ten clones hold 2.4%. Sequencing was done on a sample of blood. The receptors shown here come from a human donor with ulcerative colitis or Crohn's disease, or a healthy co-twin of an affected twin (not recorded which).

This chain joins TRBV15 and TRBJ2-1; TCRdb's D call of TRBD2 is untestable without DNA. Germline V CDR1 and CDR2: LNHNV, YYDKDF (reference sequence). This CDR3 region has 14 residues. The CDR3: CATSTLGTTYLQFF.

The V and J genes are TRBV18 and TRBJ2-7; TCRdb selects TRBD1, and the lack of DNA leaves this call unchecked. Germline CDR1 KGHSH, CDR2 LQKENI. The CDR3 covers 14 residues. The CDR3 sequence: CASSPDRGLYEQYF.

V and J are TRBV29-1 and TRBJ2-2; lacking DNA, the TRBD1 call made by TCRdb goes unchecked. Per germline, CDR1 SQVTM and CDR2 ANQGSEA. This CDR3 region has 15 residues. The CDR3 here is CSVGDRGSETGELFF.

This CDR3 is CASSGKTSGGPQETQYF. The V call is TRBV7-8, the J call TRBJ2-5; TCRdb outputs TRBD2, but without DNA this stays unchecked. Germline CDR1 SGHVS, CDR2 FQNEAQ. This CDR3 region has 17 residues.

This chain's CDR3 is CSASRVPTEAFF. The genes are TRBV20-1 and TRBJ1-1; TCRdb's D call, TRBD1, is unchecked because there is no DNA. The CDR3 extends over 12 amino acids. Germline loops: CDR1 DFQATT, CDR2 SNEGSKA (reference sequence).

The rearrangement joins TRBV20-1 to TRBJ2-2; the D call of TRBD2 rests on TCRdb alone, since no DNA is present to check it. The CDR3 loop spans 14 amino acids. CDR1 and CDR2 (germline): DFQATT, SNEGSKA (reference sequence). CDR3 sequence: CSASSSGSPGELFF.

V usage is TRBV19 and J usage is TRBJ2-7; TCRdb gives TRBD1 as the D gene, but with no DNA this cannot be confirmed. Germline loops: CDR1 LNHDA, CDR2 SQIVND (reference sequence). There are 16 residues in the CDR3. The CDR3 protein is CASSIPGGSTPYEQYF.

The CDR3 here is CASSFGTVRQETQYF. This chain uses TRBV5-4 with TRBJ2-5; TCRdb gives TRBD1 as the D gene, but with no DNA this cannot be confirmed. This CDR3 spans 15 amino acids. Per the germline V gene, CDR1 is SGHNT and CDR2 is YYREEE (reference sequence).

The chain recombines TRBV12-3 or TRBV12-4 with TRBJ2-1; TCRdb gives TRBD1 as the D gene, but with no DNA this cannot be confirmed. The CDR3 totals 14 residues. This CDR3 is CASRIPGTSNEQFF.

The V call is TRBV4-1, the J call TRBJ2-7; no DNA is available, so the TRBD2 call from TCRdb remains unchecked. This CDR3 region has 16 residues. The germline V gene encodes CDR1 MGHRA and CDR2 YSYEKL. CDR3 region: CASSQGLAGLPYEQYF.

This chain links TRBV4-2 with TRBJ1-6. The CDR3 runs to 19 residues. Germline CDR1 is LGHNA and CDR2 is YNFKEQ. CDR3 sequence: CASSQEGQGLFSYNSPLHF.

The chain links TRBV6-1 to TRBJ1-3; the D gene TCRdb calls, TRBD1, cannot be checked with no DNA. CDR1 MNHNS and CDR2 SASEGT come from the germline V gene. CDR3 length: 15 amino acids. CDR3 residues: CASNRGQGQGNTIYF.

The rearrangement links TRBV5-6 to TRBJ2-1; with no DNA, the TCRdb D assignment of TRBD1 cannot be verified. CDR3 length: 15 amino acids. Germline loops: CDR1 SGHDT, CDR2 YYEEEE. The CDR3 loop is CASSFGTGGRGEQFF.

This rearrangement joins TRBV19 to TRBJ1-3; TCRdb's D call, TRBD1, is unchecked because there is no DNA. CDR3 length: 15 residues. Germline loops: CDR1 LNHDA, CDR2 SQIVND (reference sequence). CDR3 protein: CASTWTGLSGNTIYF.

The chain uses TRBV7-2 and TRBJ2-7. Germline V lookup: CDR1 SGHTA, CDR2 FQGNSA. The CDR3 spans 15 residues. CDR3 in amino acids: CASSYLQVYAYEQYF. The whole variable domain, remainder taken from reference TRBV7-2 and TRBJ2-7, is GAGVSQSPSNKVTEKGKDVELRCDPISGHTALYWYRQSLGQGLEFLIYFQGNSAPDKSGLPSDRFSAERTGGSVSTLTIQRTQQEDSAVYLCASSYLQVYAYEQYFGPGTRLTVT.

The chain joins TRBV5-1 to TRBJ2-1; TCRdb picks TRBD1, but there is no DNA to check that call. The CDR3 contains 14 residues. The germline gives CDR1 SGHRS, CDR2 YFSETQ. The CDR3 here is CASSAGTGYNEQFF.

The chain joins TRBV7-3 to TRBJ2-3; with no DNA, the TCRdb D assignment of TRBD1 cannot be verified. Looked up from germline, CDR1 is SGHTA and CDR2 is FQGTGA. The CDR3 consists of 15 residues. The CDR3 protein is CASSADRAPWDTQYF.